This paragraph reports one T cell receptor beta chain. The data were taken from a study of radiotherapy plus CTLA-4 blockade in lung cancer. Assay used: immunoSEQ multiplex PCR; TCRdb lists only in-frame clones, some missing. This sample has roughly 50,000 clones; around 77% occur once, and the top ten carry around 10%. This CDR3 has 16 amino acids. J was trimmed by 1 base and V by 5 bases; bases with no gene match: 10. Germline V gene sequence: CDR1 MNHEY, CDR2 SMNVEV (reference sequence). Here the sequenced sample was peripheral blood, taken from a patient treated with radiotherapy plus ipilimumab. This receptor was taken from a human donor with non-small cell lung cancer who had stable disease on radiotherapy plus ipilimumab. The chain is built from TRBV27 and TRBJ1-1, with 7 bases lining up with TRBD1. The chain's CDR3 is CASSVRGFDRNTEAFF. The CDR3 region has the DNA TGTGCCAGCAGTGTCAGGGGGTTTGACCGGAACACTGAAGCTTTCTTT.